The 26 T cell receptor beta chains below all came from one sample that was sequenced in a study of spatial heterogeneity in lung cancer. Described time point: sample taken at primary tumor resection. TCRdb re-derived calls from the 5' RACE reads in MiXCR, one entry per CDR3 protein. The sample has 1,900 or so distinct CDR3 sequences, roughly a quarter seen once. The input for sequencing was normal lung tissue next to the tumor, taken at surgery. The receptor set was obtained from a male donor with early-stage non-small cell lung cancer.

The J gene is TRBJ2-1, the V gene TRBV7-6; TRBD2 aligns across 14 bases. Germline lookup yields CDR1 SGHVS and CDR2 FNYEAQ. V shed 5 bases, J shed 0 bases, and the junction held 6 bases outside the gene matches. This CDR3 contains 18 residues. This chain's CDR3 is CASSPGLAGDHSYNEQFF. The CDR3 DNA is TGTGCCAGCAGCCCGGGACTAGCGGGGGACCACTCCTACAATGAGCAGTTCTTC.

This chain links TRBV6-1 with TRBJ1-6; D not certain. Trimming pared 0 bases from V and 7 bases from J, leaving 1 base between. The CDR3 is 12 amino acids. Germline lookup yields CDR1 MNHNS and CDR2 SASEGT. DNA of the CDR3: TGTGCCAGCAGTGAAGCGAATTCACCCCTCCACTTT. It is translated as CASSEANSPLHF.

The chain employs TRBV11-2 and TRBJ1-6; 8 bases are a match to TRBD1. CDR1 is SGHAT, CDR2 FQNNGV, per germline. V trimming: 1 base; J trimming: 3 bases; junction bases outside the gene matches: 5. CDR3 length: 17 amino acids. CDR3 sequence (DNA): TGTGCCAGCAGCTTAGGTCCAGGGGGCTTCTATAATTCACCCCTCCACTTT. This sequence encodes CASSLGPGGFYNSPLHF.

This clonotype was recorded a few times. The rearrangement uses TRBV20-1 and TRBJ1-1; the D gene is possibly TRBD1 (6 bases). V was clipped by 3 bases and J by 0 bases, with 14 bases between them. The V gene's germline CDR1 is DFQATT and CDR2 SNEGSKA (reference sequence). The CDR3 consists of 15 residues. The CDR3, as DNA: TGCAGTGCTAGTAAAGGGGGGCGGGTGAACACTGAAGCTTTCTTT. Its translation: CSASKGGRVNTEAFF.

This chain uses TRBV11-2 with TRBJ2-3, with unresolved D. Between the trimmed V and J ends, which lost 3 bases and 6 bases, there was a span of 19 bases. Germline V gene sequence: CDR1 SGHAT, CDR2 FQNNGV. This CDR3 is 16 amino acids long. In DNA, the CDR3 is TGTGCCAGCAGCTTTCTAGGACGGACCAGCGCGGATACGCAGTATTTT. This translates into CASSFLGRTSADTQYF. Full variable domain (missing parts from reference TRBV11-2 and TRBJ2-3): EAGVAQSPRYKIIEKRQSVAFWCNPISGHATLYWYQQILGQGPKLLIQFQNNGVVDDSQLPKDRFSAERLKGVDSTLKIQPAKLEDSAVYLCASSFLGRTSADTQYFGPGTRLTVL.

The sample holds many counts of this clonotype. J is TRBJ2-3 and V is TRBV5-1, with D uncertain. Trimming left V 0 bases short and J 5 bases short, with 7 bases between. From germline, CDR1 is SGHRS and CDR2 YFSETQ. CDR3 length: 13 residues. The CDR3 DNA is TGCGCCAGCAGCTTGGTCAATGGAGATACGCAGTATTTT. Translated, it gives CASSLVNGDTQYF.

The chain carries TRBV20-1 and TRBJ1-2, with TRBD1 matching 7 bases. V shed 7 bases and J 8 bases; nucleotides not matched to a gene: 19. This CDR3 is built from 15 residues. CDR1 DFQATT and CDR2 SNEGSKA come from the germline V gene (reference sequence). The CDR3, as DNA: TGCAGTGGTGGGACTGAGGACAGGATCTTAGGAGGCTACACCTTC. This encodes CSGGTEDRILGGYTF.

The sample holds a few counts of this clonotype. The chain uses TRBV6-1 and TRBJ2-3, with 7 bases matching TRBD2. Germline values: CDR1 MNHNS, CDR2 SASEGT. V lost 4 bases to trimming and J lost 0 bases; unmatched junction nucleotides: 7. The CDR3 runs 16 residues. The DNA of the CDR3 is TGTGCCAGCAGTGGGGGGAGGGATCCTAGCACAGATACGCAGTATTTT. Protein product: CASSGGRDPSTDTQYF.

This chain links TRBV7-8 with TRBJ2-7; no reliable D call. The CDR3 has 14 amino acids. Trimming took 6 bases from V and 2 from J, leaving 14 bases between them. Germline CDR1 reads SGHVS; CDR2 reads FQNEAQ. The CDR3 loop reads CASRSNTNTYEQYF. The CDR3 bases are TGTGCCAGCAGGTCTAACACTAACACCTACGAGCAGTACTTC.

This clonotype was counted only a few times. J is TRBJ1-3 and V is TRBV7-2; D remains unclear. The germline gives CDR1 SGHTA, CDR2 FQGNSA. V was cut by 11 bases and J by 0 bases, with 11 bases left in between. The CDR3 length is 13 residues. The CDR3 region is CALALGSGNTIYF. In nucleotides, the CDR3 is TGTGCCTTGGCGCTGGGCTCTGGAAACACCATATATTTT. Supplemented by reference TRBV7-2 and TRBJ1-3, the full variable domain reads GAGVSQSPSNKVTEKGKDVELRCDPISGHTALYWYRQSLGQGLEFLIYFQGNSAPDKSGLPSDRFSAERTGGSVSTLTIQRTQQEDSAVYLCALALGSGNTIYFGEGSWLTVV.

V usage is TRBV7-3 and J usage is TRBJ1-1; TRBD1 aligns across 7 bases. The CDR3 has 14 amino acids. The J segment lost 4 bases and the V segment lost 4 bases, leaving 6 bases of the junction unmatched. Germline lookup yields CDR1 SGHTA and CDR2 FQGTGA. CDR3 loop: CASSSGQIGTEAFF. As DNA, the CDR3 is TGTGCCAGCAGCTCGGGACAGATTGGCACTGAAGCTTTCTTT.

This sequence joins TRBV7-2 and TRBJ2-5; D may correspond to TRBD1 or TRBD2 (5 bases each). The CDR3 loop spans 14 amino acids. The V gene's germline CDR1 is SGHTA and CDR2 FQGNSA. V was pared by 5 bases and J by 3 bases, with 13 bases between. CDR3 DNA sequence: TGTGCCAGCAGCAAGAAGGGACGAGAAGAGACCCAGTACTTC. Its translation is CASSKKGREETQYF.

This clonotype was observed a handful of times. The rearrangement joins TRBV29-1 to TRBJ2-7; 9 bases are shared with TRBD1. The CDR3 loop spans 14 amino acids. Germline V lookup: CDR1 SQVTM, CDR2 ANQGSEA. V shed 5 bases, J shed 0 bases, and the junction held 5 bases outside the gene matches. For the CDR3, the DNA is TGCAGCGTTCGGGACAGGGCTAGCTCCTACGAGCAGTACTTC. Translated, it gives CSVRDRASSYEQYF.

This clonotype is classed as medium-sized (0.01 to 0.1%). V usage is TRBV20-1 and J usage is TRBJ2-1; 9 bases line up with TRBD2. CDR3 size: 16 residues. Germline values: CDR1 DFQATT, CDR2 SNEGSKA (reference sequence). Trimming took 5 bases from V and 5 from J; bases not matched to a gene: 13. Written as DNA, the CDR3 is TGCAGTGCTGCGCGGGGGGGCCCCTTATATGACAATGAGCAGTTCTTC. It codes for CSAARGGPLYDNEQFF.

The rearrangement links TRBV6-2 or TRBV6-3 to TRBJ1-2, with a tentative D call TRBD1 (5 bases). The germline V gene has CDR1 MNHEY and CDR2 SVGEGT. Trimming stripped 2 bases from V and 7 bases from J, with 11 bases between. There are 13 residues in the CDR3. The CDR3 spells CASSYDRRFGYTF. The CDR3 nucleotides read TGTGCCAGCAGTTACGACAGACGCTTTGGCTACACCTTC.

This clonotype is classed as large. V is TRBV3-1 and J is TRBJ1-4, with TRBD1 as a possible D gene (5 bases). Germline V gives CDR1 LGHDT, CDR2 YNNKEL (reference sequence). Deletions cut 0 bases from V and 8 bases from J, with 16 bases between. This CDR3 has 16 amino acids. The CDR3 loop reads CASSQDGRDVHEKLFF. As DNA, the CDR3 is TGTGCCAGCAGCCAAGATGGAAGGGACGTACACGAAAAACTGTTTTTT.

The chain links TRBV4-2 to TRBJ2-5; 8 bases are a match to TRBD2. This CDR3 comprises 16 residues. The junction had 7 bases not matched to a gene; V was cut back by 2 bases and J by 2 bases. Germline V gene lookup returns CDR1 LGHNA and CDR2 YNFKEQ. CDR3 amino acids: CASSQMAAGGQETQYF. The CDR3 bases are TGTGCCAGCAGCCAAATGGCGGCGGGGGGTCAAGAGACCCAGTACTTC.

The chain couples TRBV19 to TRBJ2-1; no firm D call. The CDR3 is 15 residues long. Germline CDR1 LNHDA, CDR2 SQIVND (reference sequence). Between the trimmed V and J ends, which lost 11 bases and 1 base, there was a span of 18 bases. The CDR3 nucleotides read TGTGCCGTTGGGGTGGGCCCTCAATCCTACAATGAGCAGTTCTTC. It yields the protein CAVGVGPQSYNEQFF. Full variable domain (remainder filled in from reference TRBV19 and TRBJ2-1): DGGITQSPKYLFRKEGQNVTLSCEQNLNHDAMYWYRQDPGQGLRLIYYSQIVNDFQKGDIAEGYSVSREKKESFPLTVTSAQKNPTAFYLCAVGVGPQSYNEQFFGPGTRLTVL.

This clonotype ranks as medium-sized. This chain connects TRBV20-1 to TRBJ2-3; 9 bases agree with TRBD2. V gave up 1 base and J gave up 4 bases; unmatched junction bases: 12. The CDR3 loop spans 17 amino acids. The germline V gene has CDR1 DFQATT and CDR2 SNEGSKA (reference sequence). The CDR3 sequence is CSARGLSGLAGADTQYF. The CDR3 region has the DNA TGCAGTGCTAGAGGGTTGTCGGGACTAGCAGGTGCAGATACGCAGTATTTT.

V is TRBV9 and J is TRBJ1-6; TRBD1 is a possible D gene (6 bases). Germline CDR1 and CDR2: SGDLS and YYNGEE. The CDR3 extends over 12 amino acids. Trimming removed 4 bases at V and 15 bases at J, with 14 bases between. CDR3 protein: CASSTLTGLLHF. Here the CDR3 DNA reads TGTGCCAGCAGCACTCTGACAGGTCTCCTCCACTTT.

Only a few counts were recorded for this clonotype. The rearrangement joins TRBV28 to TRBJ2-7, with D maybe TRBD2 (7 bases). This CDR3 is 15 amino acids long. V was cut by 1 base and J by 3 bases, with 13 bases left in between. Germline V gene data show CDR1 as MDHEN and CDR2 as SYDVKM. This CDR3 is CASSLLGGALYEQYF. The DNA for the CDR3 is TGTGCCAGCAGTTTATTAGGGGGGGCCCTCTACGAGCAGTACTTC.

The chain uses TRBV28 and TRBJ2-7, with D maybe TRBD2 (6 bases). The CDR3 length is 15 residues. The ends were cut back, 2 bases at V and 0 bases at J, with 11 bases in the middle. CDR1 MDHEN and CDR2 SYDVKM come from the germline V gene. The CDR3: CASSLDGSRSYEQYF. The CDR3, as DNA: TGTGCCAGCAGTTTAGACGGGAGCCGCTCCTACGAGCAGTACTTC.

The chain links TRBV27 to TRBJ1-1, with no clear D. This CDR3 contains 13 residues. V lost 5 bases and J 4 bases, leaving 11 bases between the germline ends. Germline V gene lookup returns CDR1 MNHEY and CDR2 SMNVEV (reference sequence). In nucleotides, the CDR3 is TGTGCCAGCAGTCCCAGCTGGAGCACTGAAGCTTTCTTT. This sequence encodes CASSPSWSTEAFF.

This clonotype was seen only a few times. The chain employs TRBV18 and TRBJ2-5; 8 bases line up with TRBD2. Germline values: CDR1 KGHSH, CDR2 LQKENI. V lost 3 bases, J lost 5 bases, and 5 bases stayed unmatched. There are 14 residues in the CDR3. The CDR3 DNA follows: TGTGCCAGCTCACCCGGGACTAGTGGGGAGACCCAGTACTTC. Its protein is CASSPGTSGETQYF. The full variable domain, rest sourced from reference TRBV18 and TRBJ2-5, is NAGVMQNPRHLVRRRGQEARLRCSPMKGHSHVYWYRQLPEEGLKFMVYLQKENIIDESGMPKERFSAEFPKEGPSILRIQQVVRGDSAAYFCASSPGTSGETQYFGPGTRLLVL.

The CDR3 DNA reads as TGTGCCAGCAGCTTCAGGACAGGGAACACCGGGGAGCTGTTTTTT. Its protein product is CASSFRTGNTGELFF. V and J are TRBV9 and TRBJ2-2; 7 bases are shared with TRBD1. CDR3 length equals 15 residues. The germline gives CDR1 SGDLS, CDR2 YYNGEE. After removal of 4 bases from V and 1 base from J, the junction contained 4 bases not matched to a gene.

This clonotype has just a few counts. The chain joins TRBV20-1 to TRBJ2-7; 8 bases fit TRBD2. The CDR3 loop spans 15 amino acids. Germline loops: CDR1 DFQATT, CDR2 SNEGSKA (reference sequence). J gave up 3 bases and V 2 bases, and 9 bases lay outside the gene matches. This CDR3 is CSARRTSRCYYEQYF. The CDR3 DNA reads as TGCAGTGCTAGACGGACTAGCCGATGCTACTACGAGCAGTACTTC.